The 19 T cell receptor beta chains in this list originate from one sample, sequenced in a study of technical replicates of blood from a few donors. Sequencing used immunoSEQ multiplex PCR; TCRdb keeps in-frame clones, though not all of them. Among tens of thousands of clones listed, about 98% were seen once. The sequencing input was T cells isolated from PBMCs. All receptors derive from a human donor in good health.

CDR3 region: CASSIDRGRDGYTF. Here the CDR3 DNA reads TGTGCCAGTAGTATTGACAGGGGGCGCGACGGCTACACCTTC. The gene calls are TRBV19 and TRBJ1-2; 10 bases match TRBD1. The CDR3 covers 14 residues. Losses at the gene ends were 3 bases for V and 8 bases for J; bases not matched to a gene: 6. Germline lookup yields CDR1 LNHDA and CDR2 SQIVND (reference sequence).

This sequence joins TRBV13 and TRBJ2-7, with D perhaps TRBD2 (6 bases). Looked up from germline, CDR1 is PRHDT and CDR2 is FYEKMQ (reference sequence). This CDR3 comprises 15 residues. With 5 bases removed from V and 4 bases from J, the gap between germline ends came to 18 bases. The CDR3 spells CASSPGDWRSYEQYF. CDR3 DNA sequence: TGTGCCAGCAGCCCGGGGGACTGGCGATCTTACGAGCAGTACTTC. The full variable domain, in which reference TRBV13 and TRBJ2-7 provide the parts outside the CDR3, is AAGVIQSPRHLIKEKRETATLKCYPIPRHDTVYWYQQGPGQDPQFLISFYEKMQSDKGSIPDRFSAQQFSDYHSELNMSSLELGDSALYFCASSPGDWRSYEQYFGPGTRLTVT.

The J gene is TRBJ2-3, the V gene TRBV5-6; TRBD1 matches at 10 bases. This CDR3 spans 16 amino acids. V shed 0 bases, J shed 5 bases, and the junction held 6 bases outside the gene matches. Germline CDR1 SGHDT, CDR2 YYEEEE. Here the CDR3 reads CASSLAWGTGVDTQYF. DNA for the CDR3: TGTGCCAGCAGCTTGGCCTGGGGGACAGGGGTAGATACGCAGTATTTT.

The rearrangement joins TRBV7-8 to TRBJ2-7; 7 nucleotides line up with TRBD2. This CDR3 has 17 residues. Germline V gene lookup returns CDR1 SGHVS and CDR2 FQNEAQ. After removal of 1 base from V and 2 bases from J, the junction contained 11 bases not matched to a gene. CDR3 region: CASSLVPPLGLTYEQYF. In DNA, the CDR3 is TGTGCCAGCAGCTTAGTCCCCCCTTTGGGACTAACCTACGAGCAGTACTTC.

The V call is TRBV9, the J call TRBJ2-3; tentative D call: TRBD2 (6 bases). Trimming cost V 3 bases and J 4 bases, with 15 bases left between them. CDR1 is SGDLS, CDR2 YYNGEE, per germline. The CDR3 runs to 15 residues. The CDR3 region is CASSADWPGADTQYF. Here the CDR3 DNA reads TGTGCCAGCAGCGCGGACTGGCCGGGGGCAGATACGCAGTATTTT.

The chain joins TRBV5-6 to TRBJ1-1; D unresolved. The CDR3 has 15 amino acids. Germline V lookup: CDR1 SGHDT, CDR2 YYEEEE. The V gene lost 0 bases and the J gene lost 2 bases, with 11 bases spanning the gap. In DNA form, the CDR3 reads TGTGCCAGCAGCTTGGGCCCTCTTAGTAACACTGAAGCTTTCTTT. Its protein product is CASSLGPLSNTEAFF.

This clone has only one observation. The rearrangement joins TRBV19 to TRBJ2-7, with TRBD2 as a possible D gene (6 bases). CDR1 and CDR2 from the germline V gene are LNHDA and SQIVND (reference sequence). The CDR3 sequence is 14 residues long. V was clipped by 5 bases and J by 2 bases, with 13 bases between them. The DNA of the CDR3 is TGTGCCAGTAGTCCCGGAGGGGTAGCCTACGAGCAGTACTTC. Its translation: CASSPGGVAYEQYF.

The CDR3 region has the DNA TGTGCCATAAGACAGGGCAACCAAGAGACCCAGTACTTC. Encoded protein: CAIRQGNQETQYF. V is TRBV10-3 and J is TRBJ2-5; 7 bases agree with TRBD1. The V gene's germline CDR1 is ENHRY and CDR2 SYGVKD. The CDR3 is 13 amino acids. V lost 9 bases and J lost 0; bases outside the gene matches: 4.

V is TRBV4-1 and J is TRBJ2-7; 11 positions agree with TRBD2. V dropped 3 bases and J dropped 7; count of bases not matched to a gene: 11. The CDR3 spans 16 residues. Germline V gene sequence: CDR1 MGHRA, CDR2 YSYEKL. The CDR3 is CASSHQVAGGSGEQYF. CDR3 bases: TGCGCCAGCAGCCATCAAGTAGCGGGGGGGTCGGGGGAGCAGTACTTC.

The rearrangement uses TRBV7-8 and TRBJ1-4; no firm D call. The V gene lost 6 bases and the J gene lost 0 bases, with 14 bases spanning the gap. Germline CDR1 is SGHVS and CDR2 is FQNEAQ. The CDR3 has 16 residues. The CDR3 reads CASSRAPGATNEKLFF. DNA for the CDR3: TGTGCCAGCAGTCGTGCCCCAGGTGCAACTAATGAAAAACTGTTTTTT.

The CDR3 DNA reads TGTGCCACCCGGGGGATGACTAGCACAGATACGCAGTATTTT. Its protein is CATRGMTSTDTQYF. The V gene is TRBV10-3, the J gene TRBJ2-3; the D gene is possibly TRBD2 (6 bases). Trimming cost V 10 bases and J 0 bases, with 14 bases left between them. Germline V gene lookup returns CDR1 ENHRY and CDR2 SYGVKD. The CDR3 totals 14 residues.

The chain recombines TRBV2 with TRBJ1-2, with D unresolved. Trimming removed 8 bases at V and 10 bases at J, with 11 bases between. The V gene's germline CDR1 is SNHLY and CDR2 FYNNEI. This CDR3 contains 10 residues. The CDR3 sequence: CASFGVNYTF. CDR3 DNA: TGTGCCAGCTTCGGGGTCAACTACACCTTC.

The CDR3: CATSIITNTGELFF. The CDR3 DNA reads TGTGCCACCAGCATTATAACGAACACCGGGGAGCTGTTTTTT. The chain carries TRBV15 and TRBJ2-2; D remains ambiguous. Germline values: CDR1 LNHNV, CDR2 YYDKDF (reference sequence). The germline V and J ends were trimmed by 4 bases and 0 bases, with 6 bases remaining between them. There are 14 residues in the CDR3.

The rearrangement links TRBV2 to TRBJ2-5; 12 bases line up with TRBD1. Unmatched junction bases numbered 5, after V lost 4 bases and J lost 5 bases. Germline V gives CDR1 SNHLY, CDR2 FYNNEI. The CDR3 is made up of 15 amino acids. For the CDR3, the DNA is TGTGCCAGCAGTGGGGGACAGGGGGCTTGGGAGACCCAGTACTTC. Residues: CASSGGQGAWETQYF.

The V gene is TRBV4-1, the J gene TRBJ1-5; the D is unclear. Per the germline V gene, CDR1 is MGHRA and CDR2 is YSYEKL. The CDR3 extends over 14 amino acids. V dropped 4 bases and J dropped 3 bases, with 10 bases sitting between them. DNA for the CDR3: TGCGCCAGCAGCCGGCCCGCGGTCAATCAGCCCCAGCATTTT. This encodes CASSRPAVNQPQHF.

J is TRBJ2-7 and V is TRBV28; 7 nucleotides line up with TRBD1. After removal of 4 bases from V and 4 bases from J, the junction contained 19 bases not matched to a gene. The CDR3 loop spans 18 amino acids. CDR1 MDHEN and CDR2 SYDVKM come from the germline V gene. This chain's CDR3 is CASSSPDSRDSALYEQYF. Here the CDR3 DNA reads TGTGCCAGCAGTTCCCCGGACAGCCGGGACAGTGCCCTTTACGAGCAGTACTTC.

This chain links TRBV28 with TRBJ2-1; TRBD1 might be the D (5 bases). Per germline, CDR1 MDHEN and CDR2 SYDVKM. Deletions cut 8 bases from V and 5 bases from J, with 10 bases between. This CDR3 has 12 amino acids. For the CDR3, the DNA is TGTGCCAGCGGGGCCGCAGACAATGAGCAGTTCTTC. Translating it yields CASGAADNEQFF.

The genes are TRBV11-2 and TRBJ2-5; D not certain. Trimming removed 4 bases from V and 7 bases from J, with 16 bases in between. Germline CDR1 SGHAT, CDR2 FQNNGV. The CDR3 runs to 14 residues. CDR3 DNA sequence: TGTGCCAGCAGCTCTCAGGTCTCGTCGTGGACCCAGTACTTC. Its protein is CASSSQVSSWTQYF.

The CDR3 here is CASSPARAGTDTQYF. The CDR3 DNA reads as TGCGCCAGCAGCCCGGCGAGGGCGGGAACAGATACGCAGTATTTT. The chain uses TRBV4-1 and TRBJ2-3, with a possible D match to TRBD2 (6 bases). CDR3 length equals 15 residues. CDR1 and CDR2 (germline): MGHRA, YSYEKL. V shed 4 bases and J shed 3 bases, with 14 bases lying between them.